These 9 T cell receptor beta chains came from one sample sequenced in a study of blood T cell repertoires in COVID-19. Produced via immunoSEQ multiplex PCR; TCRdb's table is partial and in-frame only. Counted here are fewer than 80,000 clones, over 75% occurring once; the ten biggest clones make up 6.9%. Sequencing input: peripheral blood. Receptors originate from a human donor in a cohort sampled during active COVID-19.

This rearrangement joins TRBV18 to TRBJ1-6; D unclear. The CDR3 has 13 residues. Germline V gives CDR1 KGHSH, CDR2 LQKENI. Trimming cost V 3 bases and J 7 bases, with 7 bases left between them. DNA of the CDR3: TGTGCCAGCTCACCGCAGATAAATTCACCCCTCCACTTT. It translates to CASSPQINSPLHF.

The V and J genes are TRBV27 and TRBJ2-2; 9 bases line up with TRBD1. Looked up from germline, CDR1 is MNHEY and CDR2 is SMNVEV (reference sequence). This CDR3 comprises 18 residues. J gave up 6 bases and V 0 bases, and 11 bases lay outside the gene matches. Written as DNA, the CDR3 is TGTGCCAGCAGTTTATCCGATTCCGGGACAGGGAGGGCCGGGGAGCTGTTTTTT. Its protein is CASSLSDSGTGRAGELFF.

This clone was found once. The rearrangement joins TRBV10-3 to TRBJ1-1; no clear D. The V gene lost 6 bases and the J gene lost 1 base, with 9 bases spanning the gap. The germline V gene encodes CDR1 ENHRY and CDR2 SYGVKD. The CDR3 runs 13 residues. Written as DNA, the CDR3 is TGTGCCATCAGCCCGACTGAGAACACTGAAGCTTTCTTT. As protein: CAISPTENTEAFF.

The chain employs TRBV30 and TRBJ1-3; no firm D call. The CDR3 totals 16 residues. The ends were cut back, 0 bases at V and 0 bases at J, with 12 bases in the middle. Germline assignment: CDR1 GTSNPN and CDR2 SVGIG (reference sequence). The CDR3 nucleotides read TGTGCCTGGAGTGTAGGGTTCGGGAGCTCTGGAAACACCATATATTTT. Translated: CAWSVGFGSSGNTIYF.

V gene TRBV12-3 or TRBV12-4 combines with J gene TRBJ2-5; 9 positions agree with TRBD1. The CDR3 runs to 13 residues. J was trimmed by 4 bases and V by 5 bases; bases with no gene match: 2. As DNA, the CDR3 is TGTGCCAGCAGTCTGGACAGGGGAGAGACCCAGTACTTC. Translating it yields CASSLDRGETQYF.

The gene calls are TRBV6-5 and TRBJ1-1, with 12 bases that match TRBD1. The CDR3 covers 14 residues. The junction had 3 bases not matched to a gene; V was cut back by 5 bases and J by 5 bases. Germline CDR1 reads MNHEY; CDR2 reads SVGAGI. The CDR3: CASSRDRGRTEAFF. The DNA of the CDR3 is TGTGCCAGCAGTCGGGACAGGGGGCGGACTGAAGCTTTCTTT.

V gene TRBV29-1 combines with J gene TRBJ1-1, with a possible D match to TRBD1 (5 bases). CDR1 and CDR2 (germline): SQVTM, ANQGSEA. Deletions cut 4 bases from V and 7 bases from J, with 16 bases between. The CDR3 runs 13 residues. CDR3 sequence reads: CSVARSTANEAFF. The CDR3, as DNA: TGCAGCGTTGCTCGATCGACAGCGAATGAAGCTTTCTTT.

J is TRBJ2-3 and V is TRBV30, with 11 bases identical to TRBD2. V lost 0 bases and J lost 6; bases outside the gene matches: 8. This CDR3 is 16 amino acids long. Germline CDR1 GTSNPN, CDR2 SVGIG (reference sequence). CDR3 DNA sequence: TGTGCCTGGAGTGTGGGGACTAGCGGCTCAGAGGATACGCAGTATTTT. Protein: CAWSVGTSGSEDTQYF.

The genes are TRBV30 and TRBJ2-5; 11 bases are shared with TRBD2. The length of the CDR3 is 17 residues. Germline V lookup: CDR1 GTSNPN, CDR2 SVGIG (reference sequence). V dropped 2 bases and J dropped 1; count of bases not matched to a gene: 9. CDR3 sequence reads: CAWSSPGTSGLQETQYF. In DNA form, the CDR3 reads TGTGCCTGGAGTTCTCCCGGGACTAGCGGCCTCCAAGAGACCCAGTACTTC.